A selection of T cell receptor beta chains follows, all from one sample in a study of blood T cell repertoires in COVID-19. Measured with immunoSEQ multiplex PCR; TCRdb has only the in-frame clones, and not every one. The table lists about 100,000 clones, more than 75% of them singletons. The sequencing sample was made of peripheral blood. All receptors come from a human donor in a cohort sampled during active COVID-19. Both conserved end residues are part of each CDR3. Each record gives: CDR3 protein, CDR3 DNA, V gene, J gene, clone size, D gene. A D gene is named only where the DNA matches it firmly. Expanded clones get a size class; other rows say once, few or many, or leave the size out.

CDR3aa: CASSLRTGYNSPLHF
CDR3nt: TGTGCCAGCAGTCTAAGGACAGGTTATAATTCACCCCTCCACTTT
v_gene: TRBV7-9
j_gene: TRBJ1-6
abundance: once
d_gene: TRBD1

CDR3aa: CASSRGYEQFF
CDR3nt: TGTGCCAGCAGCAGGGGCTATGAGCAGTTCTTC
v_gene: TRBV2
j_gene: TRBJ2-1
abundance: NA
d_gene: NA

CDR3aa: CASSLGGQTGELFF
CDR3nt: TGTGCCAGCAGCTTAGGGGGGCAGACCGGGGAGCTGTTTTTT
v_gene: TRBV7-9
j_gene: TRBJ2-2
abundance: NA
d_gene: NA

CDR3aa: CASSLQLYNEQFF
CDR3nt: TGTGCCAGCAGCTTACAACTCTACAATGAGCAGTTCTTC
v_gene: TRBV7-2
j_gene: TRBJ2-1
abundance: NA
d_gene: NA

CDR3aa: CASSISGTSGNTIYF
CDR3nt: TGTGCCAGTAGTATTAGCGGGACATCTGGAAACACCATATATTTT
v_gene: TRBV19
j_gene: TRBJ1-3
abundance: NA
d_gene: NA

CDR3aa: CASSPWTSGSGETQYF
CDR3nt: TGTGCCAGCAGCCCCTGGACTAGCGGGAGCGGGGAGACCCAGTACTTC
v_gene: TRBV7-2
j_gene: TRBJ2-5
abundance: NA
d_gene: TRBD2

CDR3aa: CASSPGSQETQYF
CDR3nt: TGTGCCAGCAGCCCCGGGAGCCAAGAGACCCAGTACTTC
v_gene: TRBV11-2
j_gene: TRBJ2-5
abundance: NA
d_gene: NA

CDR3aa: CASSLATQNYGYTF
CDR3nt: TGTGCCAGCAGCTTGGCCACACAGAACTATGGCTACACCTTC
v_gene: TRBV5-6
j_gene: TRBJ1-2
abundance: few
d_gene: NA

CDR3aa: CATARQGAETQYF
CDR3nt: TGTGCCACGGCCAGACAGGGGGCCGAGACCCAGTACTTC
v_gene: TRBV7-9
j_gene: TRBJ2-5
abundance: NA
d_gene: TRBD1

CDR3aa: CASSYSPSGSGEQYF
CDR3nt: TGTGCCAGCAGTTACTCACCTAGCGGGAGTGGTGAGCAGTACTTC
v_gene: TRBV6-5
j_gene: TRBJ2-7
abundance: NA
d_gene: TRBD2

CDR3aa: CASSPREGPQETQYF
CDR3nt: TGTGCCAGCTCACCACGGGAGGGTCCCCAAGAGACCCAGTACTTC
v_gene: TRBV18
j_gene: TRBJ2-5
abundance: NA
d_gene: TRBD2

CDR3aa: CASSTPGGQPIYGYTF
CDR3nt: TGTGCCAGTAGTACCCCAGGGGGACAGCCAATCTATGGCTACACCTTC
v_gene: TRBV19
j_gene: TRBJ1-2
abundance: NA
d_gene: TRBD1

CDR3aa: CASSSGQGVYNEQFF
CDR3nt: TGTGCCAGCAGCTCGGGACAGGGGGTCTACAATGAGCAGTTCTTC
v_gene: TRBV5-6
j_gene: TRBJ2-1
abundance: NA
d_gene: TRBD1

CDR3aa: CASSQGADSETQYF
CDR3nt: TGCGCCAGCAGCCAAGGAGCCGACAGCGAGACCCAGTACTTC
v_gene: TRBV4-1
j_gene: TRBJ2-5
abundance: NA
d_gene: NA

CDR3aa: CSVEDYRDKATGELFF
CDR3nt: TGCAGCGTTGAAGATTACAGGGATAAGGCCACCGGGGAGCTGTTTTTT
v_gene: TRBV29-1
j_gene: TRBJ2-2
abundance: once
d_gene: NA

CDR3aa: CASTLGGGGGNEQFF
CDR3nt: TGTGCCAGCACCCTGGGTGGAGGTGGAGGCAATGAGCAGTTCTTC
v_gene: TRBV28
j_gene: TRBJ2-1
abundance: NA
d_gene: NA

CDR3aa: CASSYDRMNTEAFF
CDR3nt: TGTGCCAGCAGTTACGACAGGATGAACACTGAAGCTTTCTTT
v_gene: TRBV6-5
j_gene: TRBJ1-1
abundance: NA
d_gene: NA